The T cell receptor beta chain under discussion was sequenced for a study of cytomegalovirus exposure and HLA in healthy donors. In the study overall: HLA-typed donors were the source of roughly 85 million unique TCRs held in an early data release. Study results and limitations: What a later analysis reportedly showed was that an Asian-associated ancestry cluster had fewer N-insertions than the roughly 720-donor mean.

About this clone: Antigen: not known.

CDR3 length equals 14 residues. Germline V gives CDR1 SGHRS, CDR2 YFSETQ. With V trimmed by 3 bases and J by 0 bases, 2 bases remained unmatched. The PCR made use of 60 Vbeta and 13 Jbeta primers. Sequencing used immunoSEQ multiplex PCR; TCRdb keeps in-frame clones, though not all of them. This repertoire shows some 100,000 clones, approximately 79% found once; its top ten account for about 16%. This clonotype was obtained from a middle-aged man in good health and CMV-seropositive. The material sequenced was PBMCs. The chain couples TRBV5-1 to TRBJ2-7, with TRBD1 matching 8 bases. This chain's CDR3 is CASSWTGPSYEQYF. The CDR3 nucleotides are TGCGCCAGCAGCTGGACAGGGCCCTCCTACGAGCAGTACTTC.